This is a list of T cell receptor beta chains from one sample in a study of T cell clusters in autoimmune cytopenias. Each CDR3 protein gets one entry in TCRdb, which reprocessed the multiplex PCR reads and gives no DNA. The sample features about 15,000 distinct CDR3 sequences, with roughly 2.2% in its top ten. Material for sequencing was peripheral blood. The receptors were sampled from a human donor with an autoimmune cytopenia or autoimmune hepatitis (not recorded which). Both conserved end residues are part of each CDR3.

CDR3 protein,V gene,J gene
CASSPPGLAGGDTQYF,TRBV18,TRBJ2-3
CASSLVIGPRGAGANVLTF,TRBV7-9,TRBJ2-6
CSARRGVYEQFF,TRBV20-1,TRBJ2-1
CASSLGPRFEETQYF,TRBV7-9,TRBJ2-5
CASSPTGGDNQPQHF,TRBV18,TRBJ1-5
CASRQTAIGEQFF,TRBV6-5,TRBJ2-1
CASSRRQGTNEKLFF,TRBV19,TRBJ1-4
CASGRRNTEAFF,TRBV6-5,TRBJ1-1
CASSFTIEAPSNQPQHF,TRBV12-3/TRBV12-4,TRBJ1-5
CASSYSREQYF,TRBV6-5,TRBJ2-7
CATAHRDRGFLEQFF,TRBV6-5,TRBJ2-1